This TCR beta chain came from a study of early T cells in non-severe SARS-CoV-2 infection. Overall study context: Sequencing input comprised bulk RNA from unsorted whole blood; chain pairing was not available.

V shed 4 bases and J shed 3 bases, with 16 bases lying between them. CDR1 is MNHNS and CDR2 is SASEGT in the germline V gene. This CDR3 region has 15 residues. This clonotype was seen at least ten times. The protocol attached unique molecular identifiers to individual cDNA molecules. TCRdb reanalysed the 5' RACE reads using MiXCR and keeps one entry per CDR3 protein. The table records 84,000 or so distinct CDR3 sequences, 12% of them present only once. The rearrangement joins TRBV6-1 to TRBJ2-7; D could derive from TRBD1 or TRBD2 (5 bases each). This clonotype was obtained from an adult who was a healthcare worker with PCR-confirmed SARS-CoV-2 infection or an uninfected control (not recorded which). Sequenced material: whole blood. CDR3 bases: TGTGCCAGCAGTGGGTCCGGGACGGGCTACTACGAGCAGTACTTC. Amino acid sequence: CASSGSGTGYYEQYF.